This T cell receptor (beta chain) stems from a study of beta chain features in type 1 diabetes. All of the isolated RNA was reverse transcribed, so expressed TCRB transcripts were sequenced. The assay was immunoSEQ multiplex PCR, and TCRdb's table has in-frame clones only and misses some. In the table there are about 320,000 clones, 14% of which are singletons. This CDR3 is 15 amino acids long. The germline gives CDR1 MNHNS, CDR2 SASEGT. V was clipped by 2 bases and J by 6 bases, with 15 bases between them. The genes are TRBV6-1 and TRBJ2-3, with no clear D. This receptor was identified in a young man in good health. The sample taken for sequencing was central memory CD4+ T cells from blood. For the CDR3, the DNA is TGTGCCAGCAGTGAACTTCGGAGTGGAGCGGATACGCAGTATTTT. Protein sequence: CASSELRSGADTQYF.